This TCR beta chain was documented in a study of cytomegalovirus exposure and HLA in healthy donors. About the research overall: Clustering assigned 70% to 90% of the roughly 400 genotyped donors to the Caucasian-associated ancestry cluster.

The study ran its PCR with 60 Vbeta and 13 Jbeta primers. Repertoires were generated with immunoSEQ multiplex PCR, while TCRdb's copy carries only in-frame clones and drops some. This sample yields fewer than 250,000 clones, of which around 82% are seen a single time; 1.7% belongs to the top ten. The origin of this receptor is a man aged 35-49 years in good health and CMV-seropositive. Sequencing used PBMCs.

Written as DNA, the CDR3 is TGTGCCAGCAGTTGGGGACTAGCGGGAGGAGAGACCCAGTACTTC. It yields the protein CASSWGLAGGETQYF. The rearrangement links TRBV6-6 to TRBJ2-5, with 15 nucleotides matching TRBD2. CDR3 length equals 15 residues. Germline values: CDR1 MNHNY, CDR2 SVGAGI (reference sequence). Trimming took 4 bases from V and 4 from J; bases not matched to a gene: 1.